This TCR beta chain is drawn from a study of regulatory T cells in long-lasting Graves disease. Study-level points and caveats: Persistent cases favored TRBV28, TRBJ1-2 and TRBJ2-5.

There are 15 residues in the CDR3. Germline-derived CDR1 and CDR2 are LNHDA and SQIVND (reference sequence). Trimming took 3 bases from V and 5 from J; bases not matched to a gene: 6. This sample's time point: newly diagnosed GD, antithyroid drugs for less than 3 months. The TCR library used RNA extracted from PBMCs. Arm-PCR of CDR3 regions and iRepertoire HTBI primers were used to build TCR beta libraries. Using its own MiXCR run on the multiplex PCR reads, TCRdb lists one record per CDR3 protein. The profile covers 350,000 to 450,000 distinct CDR3 sequences, with around 16% appearing a single time and about 8.3% taken by the ten largest. Concerning this clonotype: No antigen is known for it.

In addition, the sample was reused for a study of T cells in Graves' hyperthyroidism and ophthalmopathy. That study reports: Median prediction lead before ophthalmopathy onset was roughly 6 months with the model.

The starting material was peripheral blood mononuclear cells (PBMCs), obtained at new diagnosis, from a patient treated with antithyroid drugs. The chain carries TRBV19 and TRBJ1-4; 7 bases agree with TRBD1. This TCR came from a woman in her thirties or forties with Graves disease. In DNA form, the CDR3 reads TGTGCCAGTAGTATCCTTGGGACAGTAAATGAAAAACTGTTTTTT. Amino acid sequence: CASSILGTVNEKLFF.